This entry concerns a single T cell receptor beta chain. Its specificity is not known. Distinct nucleotide sequences in the sample also encode this CDR3. Trimming removed 0 bases from V and 2 bases from J, with 8 bases in between. Per the germline V gene, CDR1 is KGHSH and CDR2 is LQKENI. The CDR3 has 15 amino acids. PCR involved 60 Vbeta and 13 Jbeta primers. TCRdb's copy holds only in-frame clones and misses some; the assay was immunoSEQ multiplex PCR. Here the sample table reports tens of thousands of clones. This sample stems from a study of cytomegalovirus exposure and HLA in healthy donors. Study observations and caveats: In a later analysis, a genetic analysis reported fewer productive-TCR N-insertions in an Asian-associated ancestry cluster than the cohort average. A later analysis linked a missense variant in DCLRE1C to the trimming of TCR beta V and J genes.

The source material was PBMCs. V gene TRBV18 combines with J gene TRBJ1-3; D not certain. The sequence came from a female donor in good health and CMV-seropositive. CDR3 DNA: TGTGCCAGCTCACCACCCTCCGGGGCTGGAAACACCATATATTTT. It translates to CASSPPSGAGNTIYF.